This TCR beta chain comes out of a study of blood T cells in healthy people across ages. Study-level background: Template switching captured about one barcoded beta molecule per two T cells.

Notes on this clonotype: Its antigen is currently unknown. At one boundary the junction diverges from the germline segment, which might be a read error.

Primed by a sample-barcoded 5' primer and a J-beta primer mix, a second PCR proceeded for 7 to 11 cycles. Each CDR3 protein gets one entry after TCRdb re-called the 5' RACE reads with MiXCR. The table has about 1.4 million distinct CDR3 sequences, approximately 59% seen once. Regarding the study as a whole: It was held that the diversity estimates obtained from one million T cells were underestimates. Donor CMV status, an unknown factor, possibly confounded changes in expanded clonotypes.

Germline loops: CDR1 SNHLY, CDR2 FYNNEI. The CDR3 sequence is 13 residues long. The chain recombines TRBV2 with TRBJ2-7; 7 bases fit TRBD1. The sequence was obtained from a man between 18 and 35 years old in good health. What was sequenced was blood. CDR3 bases: TGTGCCGGCAGGACAGGCGCTTACGAGGAGCAGTACTTC. This sequence encodes CAGRTGAYEEQYF.